The T cell receptor (beta chain) under discussion was sequenced for a study of CD8 T cells in Susac syndrome. Sequencing of TCR beta drew on CD8+ and CD4+ T cells from blood. Negative isolation was used for CD8+ and CD4+ T cells, and FACS enrichment was applied to TEMRA cells. After extraction with the RNeasy kit, 0.5 to 1 ug of the RNA was reverse transcribed using random hexamers. TCRdb fed the immunoSEQ multiplex PCR reads into MiXCR, producing one record per CDR3 protein. The table lists approximately 230,000 distinct CDR3 sequences, around 95% of them singletons. V gave up 2 bases and J gave up 6 bases, with 8 bases separating them. This CDR3 has 13 residues. Germline loops: CDR1 SGHTA, CDR2 FQGNSA.

Sequenced input: CD4+ T cells from PBMCs. This clonotype was sampled from a human donor with multiple sclerosis. This sequence joins TRBV7-2 and TRBJ2-1; D ambiguous. DNA for the CDR3: TGTGCCAGCAGCTTAACCGTCATCAATGAGCAGTTCTTC. This sequence encodes CASSLTVINEQFF.